Sequencing of this T cell receptor beta chain was carried out in a study of blood T cell repertoires in COVID-19 (dated by TCRdb to the early 2020s). Regarding the research as a whole: Collaborator samples came from the United States, Italy and Spain and covered acute and convalescent phases of COVID-19. The prospective study material was composed of cDNA or gDNA derived from T cells, B-cell-depleted T cells, or PBMCs. Deeply sampled blood TCRbeta repertoires from subjects exposed to, actively infected with, or recovered from COVID-19 were included in the dataset. The repertoires were made available in a free public database intended to serve as a resource for research on the immune response to SARS-CoV-2. The samples were drawn from two sources: the first 160 participants of the ongoing ImmuneRACE study, and 1,000 to 1,500 subjects contributed by 6 global collaborators. Nearly every sample came with metadata listing a de-identified subject ID, COVID-19 status, age in years and sex. Where HLA class I and class II types were available, the types were taken from metadata supplied by the sample provider, not from assay-based typing. General findings and caveats noted by the study authors: The amount of clinical and demographic metadata varied by source and participant and was provided uncurated.

Turning to this clone: The antigen it binds to is not known. Base qualities are not provided; no much larger clone lies one nucleotide away.

From cysteine to phenylalanine, the CDR3 is 15 amino acids long. Just CDR3 DNA is preserved here, 45 bases in frame from base 1. Between the V and J ends, shortened by 4 bases and 6 bases respectively, the junction contains 18 bases. The germline V gene sets CDR1 to SGHRS and CDR2 to YFSETQ. Whole blood was collected in K2EDTA tubes by collaborating institutions according to the institutions' own protocols. For TCRbeta analysis, collaborator samples were shipped as frozen whole blood, as isolated PBMCs, or as DNA extracted from either sample type. The immunoSEQ Assay, a bias-controlled multiplex PCR, was used to amplify TCRbeta CDR3 regions from genomic DNA. Processing in the source paper ran as follows. The number of nucleated cells in each sample was estimated from the amplification of reference gene primers within the assay. To quantify the absolute abundance of each unique TCRbeta CDR3 rearrangement, sequence reads were collapsed and filtered. For each sample, productive Simpson clonality was calculated by taking the square root of Simpson's diversity index across productive rearrangements. TCRdb obtained this table from immuneACCESS and retained in-frame rearrangements with V and J assigned. These tables miss some clones; where compared with another copy, unresolved V genes account for less than half of the shortfall, and the remainder is unexplained. D and trimming come from the DNA, and the V and J calls and clone size come from that table. The sample yields around 200,000 clones; around four fifths were counted once. The top ten clones comprise 8.5% to 10% of the sample.

This clonotype was obtained from a man in his forties with active or convalescent COVID-19. Here the chain combines TRBV5-1 and TRBJ2-3; the D segment could be TRBD2, given 6 matching bases. Sequences were obtained from peripheral blood. CDR3 sequence: CASSPRPTSVDTQYF. Read as DNA, the sequence is TGCGCCAGCAGCCCGAGACCGACTAGTGTGGATACGCAGTATTTT.